The clone carrying this T cell receptor beta chain was recorded once. This CDR3 has 17 residues. Germline CDR1 MGHRA, CDR2 YSYEKL. V trimming: 4 bases; J trimming: 0 bases; junction bases outside the gene matches: 9. These data originate in a study of technical replicates of blood from a handful of donors. This table comes from immunoSEQ multiplex PCR, and its TCRdb copy is limited to in-frame clones, with some not included. The sample includes tens of thousands of clones, less than 98% of them seen just once. The source is a human donor in good health. What was sequenced was T cells isolated from PBMCs. This chain links TRBV4-1 with TRBJ2-4, with 7 bases aligning to TRBD1. CDR3 amino acids: CASSRLGTALAKNIQYF. CDR3 bases: TGCGCCAGCAGCCGGCTCGGGACAGCCCTAGCCAAAAACATTCAGTACTTC.